These 28 T cell receptor beta chains share one sample of origin, sequenced in a study of blood T cells in healthy people across ages. A second PCR, run for about 7 to 11 cycles, used a sample-barcoded 5' primer plus a J-beta primer mix. Via MiXCR, TCRdb re-called the 5' RACE reads, giving one row per CDR3 protein. The sample comprises some 700,000 distinct CDR3 sequences, over 20% of which are singletons, and around 22% rests with the top ten. Sequencing used blood. Receptor source: a man aged 65-85 years in good health.

This clonotype was observed a handful of times. The chain links TRBV20-1 to TRBJ1-5; maybe TRBD1 (5 bases). The germline gives CDR1 DFQATT, CDR2 SNEGSKA (reference sequence). V lost 1 base to trimming and J lost 2 bases, with 12 bases between them. The CDR3 consists of 15 residues. The CDR3 coding sequence is TGCAGTGCTAGAGGTGGGCAGGGAGGCAATCAGCCCCAGCATTTT. Residues: CSARGGQGGNQPQHF.

This clonotype was detected a few times. J is TRBJ1-2 and V is TRBV29-1, with D possibly being TRBD1 (6 bases). The CDR3 is made up of 13 amino acids. Looked up from germline, CDR1 is SQVTM and CDR2 is ANQGSEA. The V end was cut by 4 bases, the J end by 3 bases, with 12 bases between. The CDR3 DNA reads TGCAGCGTTGTACGGGGGGCCGACTATGGCTACACCTTC. Protein sequence: CSVVRGADYGYTF.

There are a few counts of this clonotype. This likely comes from a read error, as the CDR3 has no conserved phenylalanine or tryptophan at its end. This chain joins TRBV7-9 and TRBJ1-4, with 9 nucleotides matching TRBD1. This CDR3 comprises 14 residues. The germline gives CDR1 SEHNR, CDR2 FQNEAQ (reference sequence). The ends lost 4 bases at V and 5 bases at J; junction bases unmatched: 2. The CDR3 reads CASSSGTGNEKLFS. The CDR3 nucleotides read TGTGCCAGCAGCTCCGGGACAGGGAATGAAAAACTGTTTTCT.

This clonotype has just a few counts. The V and J genes are TRBV14 and TRBJ2-2, with TRBD2 matching 10 bases. With 4 bases clipped from V and 5 bases from J, the junction kept 10 bases outside the gene matches. Germline CDR1 SGHDN, CDR2 FVKESK. The CDR3 totals 17 residues. The CDR3 nucleotides read TGTGCCAGCAGCCCAAGGCGTCTAGCGGGAGATACCGGGGAGCTGTTTTTT. Translation gives CASSPRRLAGDTGELFF.

The chain couples TRBV2 to TRBJ2-7; D unclear. Germline CDR1 reads SNHLY; CDR2 reads FYNNEI. This CDR3 has 13 amino acids. The V end lost 6 bases, the J end lost 6 bases, and 15 bases lay between the germline ends. The CDR3 region is CASRPRTHCEQYV. The CDR3 DNA reads TGTGCCAGCAGACCCCGGACCCACTGCGAGCAGTACGTC.

As for this clonotype: It may be a read error: a sequence one base away is much more abundant. This is likely a read error, given that the CDR3 carries no conserved phenylalanine or tryptophan at its end. This chain connects TRBV12-3 or TRBV12-4 to TRBJ1-2, with D perhaps TRBD1 (6 bases). Trimming took off 2 bases at V and 8 bases at J, with 21 bases between the two ends. The CDR3 sequence is 16 residues long. Written as DNA, the CDR3 is TGTGCCAGCAGTTTAATCGATTACTCACAGGGATCGGGCTACACCCTC. Protein sequence: CASSLIDYSQGSGYTL.

This clonotype occurred a few times. The chain joins TRBV6-6 to TRBJ2-4; 8 positions agree with TRBD2. Trimming took 5 bases from V and 8 from J; bases not matched to a gene: 8. Germline loops: CDR1 MNHNY, CDR2 SVGAGI (reference sequence). CDR3 length: 14 residues. The chain's CDR3 is CASSPGTSGYIQYF. As DNA, the CDR3 is TGTGCCAGCAGTCCCGGGACTAGTGGTTACATTCAGTACTTC.

The CDR3 coding sequence is TGTGCCAGCAGCGAACATGGGTCCCCAGATACGCAGTATTTT. Encoded protein: CASSEHGSPDTQYF. The chain employs TRBV9 and TRBJ2-3; no clear D. The CDR3 runs 14 residues. Between the trimmed V and J ends, which lost 3 bases and 4 bases, there was a span of 12 bases. The germline gives CDR1 SGDLS, CDR2 YYNGEE.

The table lists this clonotype with many counts. In DNA, the CDR3 is TGTGCCAGCAACCCCGGAGGCAGAGAGACCCAGTACTTC. Protein sequence: CASNPGGRETQYF. The V call is TRBV12-3 or TRBV12-4, the J call TRBJ2-5, with D possibly being TRBD2 (5 bases). V lost 7 bases and J 4 bases, leaving 13 bases between the germline ends. There are 13 residues in the CDR3.

The J gene is TRBJ2-2, the V gene TRBV12-3 or TRBV12-4; possibly TRBD2 for D (5 bases). V dropped 3 bases and J dropped 0 bases, with 8 bases sitting between them. The CDR3 extends over 15 amino acids. CDR3 nucleotides: TGTGCCAGCAGTTTTAGCGCCTCGAACACCGGGGAGCTGTTTTTT. Translated: CASSFSASNTGELFF.

V and J are TRBV5-1 and TRBJ2-2; TRBD1 aligns across 8 bases. The junction had 8 bases not matched to a gene; V was cut back by 5 bases and J by 5 bases. The CDR3 consists of 15 residues. Looked up from germline, CDR1 is SGHRS and CDR2 is YFSETQ. CDR3 nucleotide sequence: TGCGCCAGCAGAGACAGGGGACGGCGAACCGGGGAGCTGTTTTTT. Translation gives CASRDRGRRTGELFF. The full variable domain, rest sourced from reference TRBV5-1 and TRBJ2-2, is KAGVTQTPRYLIKTRGQQVTLSCSPISGHRSVSWYQQTPGQGLQFLFEYFSETQRNKGNFPGRFSGRQFSNSRSEMNVSTLELGDSALYLCASRDRGRRTGELFFGEGSRLTVL.

Remarks on this clonotype: No conserved phenylalanine or tryptophan ends this CDR3, so it is likely a read error. The CDR3 coding sequence is TGTGCCAGCAGCCAGGACAGCATCTATGGCTACACCCTC. As protein: CASSQDSIYGYTL. The chain carries TRBV7-2 and TRBJ1-2, with a weak D call TRBD1 (6 bases). CDR1 and CDR2 from the germline V gene are SGHTA and FQGNSA. The CDR3 covers 13 residues. Trimming took off 5 bases at V and 4 bases at J, with 11 bases between the two ends.

This clonotype was counted at least ten times. The chain is built from TRBV3-1 and TRBJ1-4; possible D gene TRBD1, 6 bases. Trimming took off 8 bases at V and 4 bases at J, with 11 bases between the two ends. CDR3 size: 13 residues. Germline V gene data show CDR1 as LGHDT and CDR2 as YNNKEL (reference sequence). Here the CDR3 DNA reads TGTGCCAGCCGAGTACAGGGTAATGAAAAACTGTTTTTT. Residues: CASRVQGNEKLFF.

The chain uses TRBV28 and TRBJ2-1; D unresolved. The J call may be incorrect, as the DNA end agrees better with TRBJ2-5. The germline V gene has CDR1 MDHEN and CDR2 SYDVKM. The CDR3 has 15 amino acids. In DNA, the CDR3 is TGTGCCAGCAGGTCCACGGGTCACAAGGGAGAGACCCAGTACTTC. Translating gives CASRSTGHKGETQYF.

This clonotype came up a few times. The rearrangement links TRBV7-2 to TRBJ1-3; a weak D match, TRBD1 (5 bases). The CDR3 has 17 amino acids. CDR1 is SGHTA and CDR2 is FQGNSA in the germline V gene. Trimming pared 5 bases from V and 0 bases from J, leaving 17 bases between. CDR3: CASSRAPGLSSGNTIYF. The CDR3 region has the DNA TGTGCCAGCAGCCGGGCTCCGGGACTCAGCTCTGGAAACACCATATATTTT.

V usage is TRBV7-2 and J usage is TRBJ2-1, with 12 bases lining up with TRBD2. Looked up from germline, CDR1 is SGHTA and CDR2 is FQGNSA. The CDR3 has 17 residues. J was trimmed by 6 bases and V by 2 bases; bases with no gene match: 8. CDR3 bases: TGTGCCAGCAGCTTACCCTCTAGCGGGGGGGCCCTCAATGAGCAGTTCTTC. It codes for CASSLPSSGGALNEQFF.

The rearrangement joins TRBV10-3 to TRBJ2-3; D possibly corresponds to TRBD1 (5 bases). The germline gives CDR1 ENHRY, CDR2 SYGVKD. V was trimmed by 8 bases and J by 5 bases, leaving 17 bases between them. The CDR3 extends over 14 amino acids. CDR3 bases: TGTGCCATCCGGTCAGGGATAGAACGAGATACGCAGTATTTT. Its translation: CAIRSGIERDTQYF.

The chain is built from TRBV6-6 and TRBJ1-5; D is uncertain. Germline CDR1 is MNHNY and CDR2 is SVGAGI (reference sequence). This CDR3 contains 14 residues. Trimming left V 0 bases short and J 9 bases short, with 12 bases between. CDR3 DNA sequence: TGTGCCAGCAGTTACTCGTATCAGGATCGGCCCCAGCATTTT. Translating gives CASSYSYQDRPQHF.

The chain joins TRBV12-3 or TRBV12-4 to TRBJ1-1; D perhaps matches TRBD1 (6 bases). The V end was cut by 4 bases, the J end by 1 base, with 10 bases between. The CDR3 is 14 residues long. This CDR3 is CASSYRVGNTEAFF. CDR3 bases: TGTGCCAGCAGTTACAGGGTAGGGAACACTGAAGCTTTCTTT.

The CDR3 is CATTSSGGINTGELFF. In nucleotides, the CDR3 is TGTGCCACCACCTCGAGCGGGGGGATTAACACCGGGGAGCTGTTTTTT. This chain links TRBV10-3 with TRBJ2-2; 9 bases map to TRBD2. V shed 10 bases, J shed 2 bases, and the junction held 11 bases outside the gene matches. Germline CDR1 ENHRY, CDR2 SYGVKD. CDR3 length: 16 residues.

The rearrangement links TRBV5-1 to TRBJ2-7; no firm D call. CDR1 is SGHRS, CDR2 YFSETQ, per germline. Trimming took off 0 bases at V and 2 bases at J, with 12 bases between the two ends. This CDR3 is 15 amino acids long. CDR3 DNA: TGCGCCAGCAGCTTGGATCGGACCGGAGCCTACGAGCAGTACGTC. Its protein product is CASSLDRTGAYEQYV.

This clonotype was seen only once. V is TRBV6-6 and J is TRBJ2-7, with D possibly called TRBD1 or TRBD2 (6 bases each). Germline-derived CDR1 and CDR2 are MNHNY and SVGAGI (reference sequence). This CDR3 has 16 amino acids. The CDR3, as DNA: TGTGCCAGCAGTTACTCAGGCTCTTGGGGGGCCTACGCGCAGTACGTC. It is translated as CASSYSGSWGAYAQYV.

The sample holds a few counts of this clonotype. The chain carries TRBV12-3 or TRBV12-4 and TRBJ1-4, with a weak D call TRBD1 (5 bases). Trimming left V 8 bases short and J 7 bases short, with 11 bases between. This CDR3 contains 12 residues. In nucleotides, the CDR3 is TGTGCCAGCTGTACGCAGGGTGAAAAACTGTTTTTT. As protein: CASCTQGEKLFF.

V and J are TRBV6-5 and TRBJ2-4; possibly TRBD1 for D (6 bases). The V gene lost 0 bases and the J gene lost 0 bases, with 24 bases spanning the gap. From germline, CDR1 is MNHEY and CDR2 SVGAGI. There are 21 residues in the CDR3. CDR3 amino acids: CASSYSHDLAGAVLAKNIQYF. The CDR3 region has the DNA TGTGCCAGCAGTTACTCCCACGACTTGGCAGGGGCCGTCCTAGCCAAAAACATTCAGTACTTC.

This clonotype was counted only a few times. This rearrangement joins TRBV7-2 to TRBJ2-5; no clear D gene. Matching the DNA end better, TRBJ2-7 makes the J call doubtful. From germline, CDR1 is SGHTA and CDR2 FQGNSA. The length of the CDR3 is 13 residues. The CDR3 nucleotides read TGTGCCAGCAGCTTAGTTCCCGAGGCCGAGCAGTACGTC. Protein product: CASSLVPEAEQYV.

The rearrangement joins TRBV19 to TRBJ2-5, with D perhaps being TRBD1 or TRBD2 (5 bases each). Trimming left V 0 bases short and J 1 base short, with 9 bases between. CDR3 length equals 15 residues. Looked up from germline, CDR1 is LNHDA and CDR2 is SQIVND (reference sequence). In DNA, the CDR3 is TGTGCCAGTAGTATAGAGGGACGCATCCAAGAGACCCAGTACTTC. Its protein is CASSIEGRIQETQYF.

There are a few counts of this clonotype. The chain carries TRBV20-1 and TRBJ2-1, with 14 positions matching TRBD2. Germline trimming cut 6 bases from V and 0 bases from J; bases unmatched to any gene: 7. Germline V gene data show CDR1 as DFQATT and CDR2 as SNEGSKA (reference sequence). This CDR3 spans 17 amino acids. Here the CDR3 reads CSAPLGLAGDSYNEQFF. The CDR3 nucleotides read TGCAGTGCGCCGCTGGGACTAGCGGGAGACTCCTACAATGAGCAGTTCTTC.

V is TRBV3-1 and J is TRBJ1-2; TRBD1 matches at 8 bases. Per germline, CDR1 LGHDT and CDR2 YNNKEL (reference sequence). Losses at the gene ends were 2 bases for V and 10 bases for J; bases not matched to a gene: 9. CDR3 length equals 14 residues. The CDR3, as DNA: TGTGCCAGCAGCCAATTGTGGGACAGGAAATTCTACACCTTC. It encodes CASSQLWDRKFYTF.